The 22 T cell receptor beta chains listed next were all sequenced from one sample in a study of cytomegalovirus exposure and HLA in healthy donors. This PCR relied on a set of 60 Vbeta primers and 13 Jbeta primers. Sequenced by immunoSEQ multiplex PCR; TCRdb stores in-frame clones only, minus some. The sample records more than 95,000 clones, around 81% being singletons. The sequencing sample was made of PBMCs. The receptors were sampled from a female donor in good health and CMV-seronegative.

This clone came up a few times. The chain combines TRBV4-1 with TRBJ2-7; TRBD2 might be the D (6 bases). The CDR3 length is 15 residues. Germline lookup yields CDR1 MGHRA and CDR2 YSYEKL. The V and J ends lost 0 bases and 0 bases respectively, with 9 bases between them. The CDR3 DNA reads TGCGCCAGCAGCCAAGAGGGGGACTTCTCCTACGAGCAGTACTTC. This codes for CASSQEGDFSYEQYF.

The genes are TRBV4-1 and TRBJ2-1; 8 positions agree with TRBD2. The V gene end was trimmed by 0 bases and the J gene end by 4 bases; junction bases not matched to a gene: 8. The germline CDR1 and CDR2 sequences are MGHRA and YSYEKL. The CDR3 length is 17 residues. CDR3 amino acids: CASSQDPTSGSYNEQFF. For the CDR3, the DNA is TGCGCCAGCAGCCAAGATCCCACTAGCGGATCGTACAATGAGCAGTTCTTC.

The chain carries TRBV2 and TRBJ1-2, with D possibly being TRBD1 (6 bases). The CDR3 runs to 12 residues. The V end was cut by 5 bases, the J end by 6 bases, with 10 bases between. Germline CDR1 and CDR2: SNHLY and FYNNEI. The CDR3 loop reads CASSQGFDGYTF. DNA of the CDR3: TGTGCCAGCAGTCAGGGGTTTGATGGCTACACCTTC.

This sequence joins TRBV5-4 and TRBJ1-2; 7 bases agree with TRBD1. The CDR3 consists of 14 residues. The V and J ends lost 2 bases and 8 bases, in that order; junction bases with no gene match: 9. CDR1 is SGHNT, CDR2 YYREEE, per germline (reference sequence). The CDR3 here is CASSLPTGVGGYTF. The CDR3 DNA follows: TGTGCCAGCAGCTTACCCACAGGGGTAGGCGGCTACACCTTC.

The CDR3 loop reads CASAGTGSYEQYF. CDR3 nucleotides: TGTGCCAGCGCGGGGACAGGGTCCTACGAGCAGTACTTC. The chain links TRBV6-5 to TRBJ2-7, with TRBD1 matching over 9 bases. The germline V gene encodes CDR1 MNHEY and CDR2 SVGAGI. The J segment lost 1 base and the V segment lost 8 bases, leaving 3 bases of the junction unmatched. This CDR3 contains 13 residues.

The rearrangement links TRBV5-4 to TRBJ1-2; D is perhaps TRBD1 (6 bases). V lost 3 bases and J lost 5, with 23 bases in between. The length of the CDR3 is 17 residues. Germline-derived CDR1 and CDR2 are SGHNT and YYREEE (reference sequence). The CDR3 DNA follows: TGTGCCAGCAGCTCTAGGGACAATAGGGAAGATACATATGGCTACACCTTC. Residues: CASSSRDNREDTYGYTF.

The chain recombines TRBV7-9 with TRBJ2-3; D is perhaps TRBD2 (5 bases). Germline V gene lookup returns CDR1 SEHNR and CDR2 FQNEAQ (reference sequence). The V end lost 1 base, the J end lost 6 bases, and 14 bases lay between the germline ends. CDR3 length equals 15 residues. CDR3 residues: CASSLGGLAVDTQYF. CDR3 nucleotides: TGTGCCAGCAGCTTAGGAGGGCTAGCAGTCGATACGCAGTATTTT.

The gene calls are TRBV11-3 and TRBJ2-3; D unclear. Trimming took off 8 bases at V and 1 base at J, with 10 bases between the two ends. Germline CDR1 reads SGHNT; CDR2 reads YENEEA. The CDR3 is 13 amino acids. CDR3 residues: CASGQVGTDTQYF. The CDR3 region has the DNA TGTGCCAGCGGCCAGGTAGGCACAGATACGCAGTATTTT.

V is TRBV7-9 and J is TRBJ1-1; tentative D call: TRBD1 (6 bases). The CDR3 runs 15 residues. CDR1 is SEHNR and CDR2 is FQNEAQ in the germline V gene (reference sequence). Trimming removed 5 bases from V and 5 bases from J, with 18 bases in between. The CDR3 protein is CASSGRRGVGTEAFF. The CDR3 nucleotides read TGTGCCAGCAGCGGACGCAGGGGCGTGGGGACTGAAGCTTTCTTT.

This rearrangement joins TRBV9 to TRBJ1-2; 10 nucleotides agree with TRBD1. V shed 2 bases, J shed 3 bases, and the junction held 4 bases outside the gene matches. The CDR3 runs 15 residues. Germline CDR1 SGDLS, CDR2 YYNGEE. This CDR3 reads CASSVTGGRHYGYTF. The CDR3 DNA is TGTGCCAGCAGCGTGACAGGGGGCCGGCACTATGGCTACACCTTC.

Of note for this clone: One end of the junction does not line up with germline, which may come from a read error. The chain has TRBV7-9 and TRBJ1-1; D remains ambiguous. The CDR3 sequence is 13 residues long. Germline CDR1 is SEHNR and CDR2 is FQNEAQ (reference sequence). CDR3 in amino acids: CSSSLPSHTEAFF. For the CDR3, the DNA is TGTTCCAGCAGCCTCCCCAGTCACACTGAAGCTTTCTTT.

V gene TRBV30 combines with J gene TRBJ2-5; D perhaps matches TRBD1 (6 bases). Germline loops: CDR1 GTSNPN, CDR2 SVGIG (reference sequence). CDR3 length: 15 residues. Trimming cost V 1 base and J 1 base, with 13 bases left between them. The DNA of the CDR3 is TGTGCCTGGAGTGATCCGGGACAAGTCCAAGAGACCCAGTACTTC. It is translated as CAWSDPGQVQETQYF.

This rearrangement joins TRBV30 to TRBJ2-1; perhaps TRBD2 as D (5 bases). The germline V and J ends were trimmed by 4 bases and 2 bases, with 12 bases remaining between them. The germline gives CDR1 GTSNPN, CDR2 SVGIG (reference sequence). The CDR3 covers 14 residues. The CDR3 sequence is CAWNEGPPYNEQFF. The CDR3 DNA follows: TGTGCCTGGAATGAGGGCCCACCCTACAATGAGCAGTTCTTC.

DNA for the CDR3: TGTGCCAGCAGAGACCAACAGGGGCCCTCCTACGAGCAGTACTTC. Its protein product is CASRDQQGPSYEQYF. V usage is TRBV6-1 and J usage is TRBJ2-7, with 7 bases fitting TRBD1. The CDR3 has 15 amino acids. After removal of 6 bases from V and 0 bases from J, the junction contained 8 bases not matched to a gene. Germline lookup yields CDR1 MNHNS and CDR2 SASEGT.

The chain joins TRBV5-6 to TRBJ1-3; D is undetermined. The CDR3 is 14 amino acids. Trimming pared 2 bases from V and 2 bases from J, leaving 8 bases between. Germline CDR1 SGHDT, CDR2 YYEEEE. CDR3 loop: CASSFREAGNTIYF. CDR3 nucleotide sequence: TGTGCCAGCAGCTTCCGCGAGGCTGGAAACACCATATATTTT.

V gene TRBV5-5 combines with J gene TRBJ1-1; D gene uncertain. The CDR3 has 14 amino acids. Germline CDR1 is SGHKS and CDR2 is YYEKEE (reference sequence). V was clipped by 1 base and J by 0 bases, with 7 bases between them. The CDR3 DNA sequence: TGTGCCAGCAGCTTGCCAAACATGAACACTGAAGCTTTCTTT. Translating it yields CASSLPNMNTEAFF. Using reference TRBV5-5 and TRBJ1-1 for the parts outside the CDR3, the full variable domain is DAGVTQSPTHLIKTRGQQVTLRCSPISGHKSVSWYQQVLGQGPQFIFQYYEKEERGRGNFPDRFSARQFPNYSSELNVNALLLGDSALYLCASSLPNMNTEAFFGQGTRLTVV.

The chain employs TRBV5-1 and TRBJ1-4, with TRBD1 matching over 8 bases. V lost 4 bases and J lost 8; bases outside the gene matches: 13. From germline, CDR1 is SGHRS and CDR2 YFSETQ. The CDR3 runs to 16 residues. The CDR3 region has the DNA TGCGCCAGCAGCCTACGAGAGACAGGGGCGGGGGAAAAACTGTTTTTT. It yields the protein CASSLRETGAGEKLFF.

The chain uses TRBV11-2 and TRBJ2-5; no reliable D call. The better agreement between TRBJ2-7 and the DNA end casts doubt on the J call. CDR3 length: 11 residues. Germline V lookup: CDR1 SGHAT, CDR2 FQNNGV. The CDR3 loop reads CASSFHHEQYF. As DNA, the CDR3 is TGTGCCAGCAGCTTCCACCACGAGCAGTACTTC.

The chain recombines TRBV15 with TRBJ1-1, with TRBD1 as a possible D gene (6 bases). Trimming removed 3 bases at V and 8 bases at J, with 19 bases between. This CDR3 has 15 amino acids. The V gene's germline CDR1 is LNHNV and CDR2 YYDKDF (reference sequence). Here the CDR3 DNA reads TGTGCCACCAGCAGGGAGGACAGCCGAAGGGGAGAAGCTTTCTTT. Translated: CATSREDSRRGEAFF.

The V call is TRBV6-5, the J call TRBJ2-7, with D unresolved. This CDR3 has 13 residues. V lost 5 bases and J 7 bases, leaving 15 bases between the germline ends. The germline CDR1 and CDR2 sequences are MNHEY and SVGAGI. This chain's CDR3 is CASSQPPGGEQYF. In nucleotides, the CDR3 is TGTGCCAGCAGTCAACCCCCAGGTGGTGAGCAGTACTTC.

This clone was observed once. The chain uses TRBV7-9 and TRBJ1-4; no clear D gene. Trimming pared 1 base from V and 8 bases from J, leaving 14 bases between. Germline CDR1 reads SEHNR; CDR2 reads FQNEAQ (reference sequence). The CDR3 is made up of 15 amino acids. The CDR3 nucleotides are TGTGCCAGCAGCTTAGGAACCTCGAGCGGGGAAAAACTGTTTTTT. Translating gives CASSLGTSSGEKLFF.

V gene TRBV11-2 combines with J gene TRBJ2-1; the D gene is possibly TRBD1 (6 bases). The CDR3 consists of 15 residues. Germline V gene sequence: CDR1 SGHAT, CDR2 FQNNGV. V dropped 4 bases and J dropped 1 base, with 11 bases sitting between them. The CDR3 protein is CASSWAGQSYNEQFF. For the CDR3, the DNA is TGTGCCAGCAGCTGGGCTGGACAGTCCTACAATGAGCAGTTCTTC.